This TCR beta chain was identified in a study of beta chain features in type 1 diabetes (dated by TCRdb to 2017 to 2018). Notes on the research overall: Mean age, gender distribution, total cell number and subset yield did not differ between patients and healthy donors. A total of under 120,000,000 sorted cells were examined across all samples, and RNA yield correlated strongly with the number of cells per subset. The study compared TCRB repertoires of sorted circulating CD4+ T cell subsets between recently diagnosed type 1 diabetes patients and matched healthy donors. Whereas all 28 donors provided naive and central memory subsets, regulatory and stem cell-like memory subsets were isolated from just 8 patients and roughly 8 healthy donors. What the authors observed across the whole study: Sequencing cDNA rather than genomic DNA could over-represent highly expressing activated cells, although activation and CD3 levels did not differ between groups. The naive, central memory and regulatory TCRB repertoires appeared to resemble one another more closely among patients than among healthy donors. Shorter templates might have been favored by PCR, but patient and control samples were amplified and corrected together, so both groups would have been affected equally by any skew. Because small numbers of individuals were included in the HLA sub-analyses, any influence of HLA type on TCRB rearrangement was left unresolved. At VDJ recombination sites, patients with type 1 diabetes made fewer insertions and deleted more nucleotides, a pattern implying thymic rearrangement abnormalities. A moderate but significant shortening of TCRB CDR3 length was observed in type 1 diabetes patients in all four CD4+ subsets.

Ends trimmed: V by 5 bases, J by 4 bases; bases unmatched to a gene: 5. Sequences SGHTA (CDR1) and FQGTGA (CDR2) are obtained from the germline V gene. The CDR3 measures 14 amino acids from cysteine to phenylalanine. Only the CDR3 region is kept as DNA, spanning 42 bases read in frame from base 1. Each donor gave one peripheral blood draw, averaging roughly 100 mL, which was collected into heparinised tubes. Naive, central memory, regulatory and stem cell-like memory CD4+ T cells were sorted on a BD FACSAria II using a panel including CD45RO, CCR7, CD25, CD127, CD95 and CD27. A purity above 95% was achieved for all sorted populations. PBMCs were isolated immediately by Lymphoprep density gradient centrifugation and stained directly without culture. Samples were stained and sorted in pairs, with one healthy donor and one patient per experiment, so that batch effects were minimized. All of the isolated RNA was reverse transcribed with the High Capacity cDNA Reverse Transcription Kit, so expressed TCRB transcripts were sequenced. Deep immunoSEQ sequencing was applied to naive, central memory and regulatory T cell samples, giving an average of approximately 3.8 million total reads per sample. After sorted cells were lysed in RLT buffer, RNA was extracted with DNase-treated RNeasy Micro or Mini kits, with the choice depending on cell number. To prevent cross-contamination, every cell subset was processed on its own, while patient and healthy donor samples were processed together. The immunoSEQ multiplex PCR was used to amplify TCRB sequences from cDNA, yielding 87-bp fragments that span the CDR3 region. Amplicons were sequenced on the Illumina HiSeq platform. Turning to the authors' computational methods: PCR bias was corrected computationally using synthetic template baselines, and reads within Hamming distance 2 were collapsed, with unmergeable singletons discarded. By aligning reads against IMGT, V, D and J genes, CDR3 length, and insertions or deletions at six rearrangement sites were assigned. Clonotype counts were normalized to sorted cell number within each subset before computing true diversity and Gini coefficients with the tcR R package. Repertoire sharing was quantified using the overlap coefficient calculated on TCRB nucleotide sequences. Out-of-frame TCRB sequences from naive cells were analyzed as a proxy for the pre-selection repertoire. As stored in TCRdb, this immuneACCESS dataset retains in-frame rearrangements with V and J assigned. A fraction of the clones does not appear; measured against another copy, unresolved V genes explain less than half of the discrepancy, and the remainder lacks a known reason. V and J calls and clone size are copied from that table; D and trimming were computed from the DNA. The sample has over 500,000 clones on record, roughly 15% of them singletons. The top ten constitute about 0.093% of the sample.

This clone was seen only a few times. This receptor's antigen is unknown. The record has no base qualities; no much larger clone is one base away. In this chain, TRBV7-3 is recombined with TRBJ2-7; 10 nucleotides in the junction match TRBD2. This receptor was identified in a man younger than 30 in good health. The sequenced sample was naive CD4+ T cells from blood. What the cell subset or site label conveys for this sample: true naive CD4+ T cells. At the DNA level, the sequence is TGTGCCAGCAGCCCTAGCGGGGGCGGTTACGAGCAGTACTTC. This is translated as CASSPSGGGYEQYF.